Reported below is one TCR beta chain. This clonotype appeared many times. No antigen is known for it. One base away there is no much larger clone; base qualities are not given. This record comes from a study of early T cells in non-severe SARS-CoV-2 infection (dated by TCRdb to the early 2020s). For the study in its entirety: Because TCR sequencing was done on bulk RNA from unsorted whole blood, the alpha and beta chains could not be paired. Paper-wide results and their limitations: VDJdb matching was skewed toward anti-spike CD8 responses, so virus-specific expansions were likely underestimated and private and CD4 specificities were missed.

The CDR3 has 15 amino acids, counting the end cysteine and phenylalanine. The read is trimmed to its CDR3 DNA, 45 bases read in frame from base 1. V is reduced by 0 bases and J by 0 bases, leaving a spacing of 6 bases between them. CDR1 and CDR2 are drawn from the germline V gene: LGHNA, YNFKEQ. The protocol used for the library was 5' RACE. The instrument given in TCRdb is NextSeq 500. Unique molecular identifiers were attached to individual cDNA molecules in the TCR library protocol so that sequencing error and PCR bias could be corrected. TCR alpha and beta chains were both sequenced, and the abundances of alpha and beta sequences in each sample were closely correlated with each other. As for the original processing: V gene, J gene and CDR3 annotation of TCR sequences was performed with Decombinator V4. TCRs were defined as expanded if a significant change between any two time points was detected under a Poisson model with p below 0.0001. TCR abundances were normalised to the total number of TCRs sequenced per sample and were expressed as counts per million. TRAV1-2 paired with TRAJ12, TRAJ20 or TRAJ33 defined MAIT TCRs, while TRAV10 paired with TRAJ18 defined iNKT TCRs. A search of VDJdb, accessed on 1 November 2021, was run for TCRs annotated to CMV, EBV and SARS-CoV-2, with TCRs annotated for multiple antigens excluded. Using fastp trimming at Q25 and MiXCR clonotype assembly, TCRdb reanalyzed the public sequencing data and kept in-frame beta chains. Rows matching on CDR3 protein sequence are summarized as one entry with the most common DNA and genes. For this entry, the V and J calls and clone size follow TCRdb and not the study's own pipeline. Counted in this sample were roughly 68,000 distinct CDR3 sequences; just under 5% of them appeared once. Around 5.2% of the sample is in the top ten clones.

Set within a cohort of healthcare workers in London, UK, this nested case-control study involved weekly PCR testing of nasopharyngeal swabs along with blood sampling. Healthcare workers were recruited during the week of the UK lockdown, between 23 and 31 March 2020, and followed weekly for up to about 16 weeks. Here the chain combines TRBV4-2 and TRBJ1-3; the D gene is not confidently resolved. The sample was whole blood. The TCR comes from an adult who was a healthcare worker with PCR-confirmed SARS-CoV-2 infection or an uninfected control (not recorded which). For the CDR3, the sequence is CASSQELGSGNTIYF. The nucleotide sequence reads as follows: TGTGCCAGCAGCCAAGAGCTGGGCTCTGGAAACACCATATATTTT.